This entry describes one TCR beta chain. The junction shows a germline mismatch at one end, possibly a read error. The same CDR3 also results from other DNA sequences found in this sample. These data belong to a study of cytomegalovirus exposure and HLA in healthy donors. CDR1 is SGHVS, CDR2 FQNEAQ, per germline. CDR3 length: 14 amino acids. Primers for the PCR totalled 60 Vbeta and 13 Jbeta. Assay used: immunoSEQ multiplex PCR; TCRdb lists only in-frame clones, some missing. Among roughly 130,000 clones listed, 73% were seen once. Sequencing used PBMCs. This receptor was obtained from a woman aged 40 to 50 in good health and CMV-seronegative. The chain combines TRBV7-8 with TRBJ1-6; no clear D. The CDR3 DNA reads TGTGCCAGCAGCTTAGAGAGGTATAATTCCCCCCTCCACTTT. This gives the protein CASSLERYNSPLHF. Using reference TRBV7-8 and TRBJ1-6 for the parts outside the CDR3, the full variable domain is GAGVSQSPRYKVAKRGQDVALRCDPISGHVSLFWYQQALGQGPEFLTYFQNEAQLDKSGLPSDRFFAERPEGSVSTLKIQRTQQEDSAVYLCASSLERYNSPLHFGNGTRLTVT.